This entry lists 7 T cell receptor beta chains sequenced from one sample in a study of beta chain features in type 1 diabetes. The sequenced template was cDNA made from the entire isolated RNA. Profiling relied on immunoSEQ multiplex PCR, and the TCRdb table lists in-frame clones only, not all of them. Of under 450,000 clones listed, over 11% were seen once; the top ten hold under 0.04%. Sequenced: naive CD4+ T cells from blood. All receptors derive from a man aged 30 to 39 in good health.

The rearrangement joins TRBV2 to TRBJ2-2; D unclear. CDR3 length: 12 amino acids. Trimming stripped 4 bases from V and 7 bases from J, with 7 bases between. Germline lookup yields CDR1 SNHLY and CDR2 FYNNEI. The CDR3 nucleotides are TGTGCCAGCAGTGGCGGCATCGGGGAGCTGTTTTTT. It specifies CASSGGIGELFF. Together with reference TRBV2 and TRBJ2-2, the CDR3 gives the full variable domain: EPEVTQTPSHQVTQMGQEVILRCVPISNHLYFYWYRQILGQKVEFLVSFYNNEISEKSEIFDDQFSVERPDGSNFTLKIRSTKLEDSAMYFCASSGGIGELFFGEGSRLTVL.

A few counts support this clone. The gene calls are TRBV7-9 and TRBJ2-5; D is possibly TRBD2 (6 bases). Germline V CDR1 and CDR2: SEHNR, FQNEAQ (reference sequence). The CDR3 has 16 residues. V lost 6 bases to trimming and J lost 0 bases, with 17 bases between them. CDR3 nucleotide sequence: TGTGCCAGCAGATTACTCCCCCGCGGGGACCAAGAGACCCAGTACTTC. The encoded protein is CASRLLPRGDQETQYF.

This clone was recorded a few times. The chain joins TRBV15 to TRBJ1-2, with D uncertain. The CDR3 spans 15 residues. The germline V gene has CDR1 LNHNV and CDR2 YYDKDF (reference sequence). V lost 1 base and J 7 bases, leaving 16 bases between the germline ends. CDR3 region: CATSRAPGLWGGYTF. DNA for the CDR3: TGTGCCACCAGCAGAGCCCCCGGTCTTTGGGGTGGCTACACCTTC.

The gene calls are TRBV14 and TRBJ1-2; D gene unclear. The CDR3 contains 13 residues. The V gene lost 1 base and the J gene lost 7 bases, with 10 bases spanning the gap. CDR1 and CDR2 (germline): SGHDN, FVKESK. CDR3 DNA sequence: TGTGCCAGCAGCCAAGTACGGATCTCTGGCTACACCTTC. Translation gives CASSQVRISGYTF.

The chain combines TRBV7-9 with TRBJ2-1; 9 nucleotides match TRBD1. The CDR3 loop spans 16 amino acids. J gave up 7 bases and V 5 bases, and 12 bases lay outside the gene matches. Germline V gene sequence: CDR1 SEHNR, CDR2 FQNEAQ (reference sequence). CDR3 nucleotide sequence: TGTGCCAGCAGCCCGCAACCCGGACAGGGGCGGAATGAGCAGTTCTTC. Protein product: CASSPQPGQGRNEQFF.

This clone was observed a handful of times. The V call is TRBV5-6, the J call TRBJ2-3; 11 bases fit TRBD2. This CDR3 spans 16 amino acids. CDR1 and CDR2 (germline): SGHDT, YYEEEE. Trimming cost V 3 bases and J 1 base; bases outside gene matches: 4. CDR3 protein: CASSSKLAGGTDTQYF. The DNA of the CDR3 is TGTGCCAGCAGCTCAAAACTAGCGGGAGGCACAGATACGCAGTATTTT.

This clone has just a few counts. The rearrangement joins TRBV30 to TRBJ1-2; a weak D match, TRBD1 (5 bases). The CDR3 has 12 residues. From germline, CDR1 is GTSNPN and CDR2 SVGIG (reference sequence). The CDR3 DNA reads TGTGCTGCTCAGGGTTCAGCCTATGGCTACACCTTC. Translated, it gives CAAQGSAYGYTF.